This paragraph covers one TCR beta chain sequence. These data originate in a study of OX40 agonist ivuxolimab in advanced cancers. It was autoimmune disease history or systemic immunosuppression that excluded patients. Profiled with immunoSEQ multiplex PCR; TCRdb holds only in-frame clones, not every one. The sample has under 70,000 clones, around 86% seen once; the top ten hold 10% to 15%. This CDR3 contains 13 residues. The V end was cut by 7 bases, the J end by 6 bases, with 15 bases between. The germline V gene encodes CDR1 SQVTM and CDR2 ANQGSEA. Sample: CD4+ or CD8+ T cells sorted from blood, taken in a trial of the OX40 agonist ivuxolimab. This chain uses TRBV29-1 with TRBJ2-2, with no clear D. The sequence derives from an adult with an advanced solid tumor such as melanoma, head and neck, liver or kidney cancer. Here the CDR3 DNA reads TGCAGCGCCCACGAGGCAGAGTCCGGGGAGCTGTTTTTT. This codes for CSAHEAESGELFF.